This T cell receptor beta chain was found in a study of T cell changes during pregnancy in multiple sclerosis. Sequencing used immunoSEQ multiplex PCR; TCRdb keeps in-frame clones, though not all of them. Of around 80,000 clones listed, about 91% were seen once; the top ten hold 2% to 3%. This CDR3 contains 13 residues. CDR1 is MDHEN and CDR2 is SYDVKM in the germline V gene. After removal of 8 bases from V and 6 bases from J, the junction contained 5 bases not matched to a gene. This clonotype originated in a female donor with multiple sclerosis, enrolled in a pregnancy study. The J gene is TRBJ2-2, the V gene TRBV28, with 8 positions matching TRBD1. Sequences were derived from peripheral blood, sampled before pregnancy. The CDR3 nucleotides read TGTGCCAGCCAGGACAGGGATCCCGGGGAGCTGTTTTTT. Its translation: CASQDRDPGELFF.